The rows below give T cell receptor beta chains drawn from one sample of a study of blood T cell repertoires in COVID-19. Clones were read by immunoSEQ multiplex PCR, and TCRdb kept only the in-frame ones, dropping some. The profile shows about 120,000 clones, 90% of them singletons. Sequencing used peripheral blood. The receptors derive from a woman between 55 and 75 years old with COVID-19, enrolled during active disease. Both conserved end residues are part of each CDR3. Fields, in order: J gene, V gene, D gene, CDR3 length, clone size, CDR3 DNA, CDR3 protein. D genes are given only for firm matches. Clone size appears in some rows only: once, few, many, or a class for an expanded clone.

TRBJ1-2	TRBV3-1/TRBV3-2	NA	14	NA	TGTGCCAGCAGCCTCCGGGTTCTAGCGGGTGGCTACACCTTC	CASSLRVLAGGYTF
TRBJ2-5	TRBV11-2	NA	14	NA	TGTGCCAGCAGCTTAGGGGGCAGGCAAGAGACCCAGTACTTC	CASSLGGRQETQYF
TRBJ1-1	TRBV4-2	NA	14	once	TGTGCCAGCAGCCACCGGGGGGCCATAAATGAAGCTTTCTTT	CASSHRGAINEAFF
TRBJ1-2	TRBV19	NA	13	NA	TGTGCCAGCCAAAAAGGAGCTAACTATGGCTACACCTTC	CASQKGANYGYTF
TRBJ2-4	TRBV5-6	TRBD2	14	NA	TGTGCCAGCGCCTTGGTAGCGGGGGATCAACCTCAGTACTTC	CASALVAGDQPQYF
TRBJ2-7	TRBV7-8	NA	14	NA	TGTGCCAGCAGCTTATCGGTGGGCTTGTACGAGCAGTACTTC	CASSLSVGLYEQYF
TRBJ2-7	TRBV6-1	NA	14	NA	TGTGCCAGCAGTGAAGCGGGGAGGGGGGGCATGCAGTACTTC	CASSEAGRGGMQYF
TRBJ2-7	TRBV2	NA	13	NA	TGTGCCAGCAGTGAACTCAGGGATTACGAGCAGTACTTC	CASSELRDYEQYF
TRBJ2-1	TRBV7-3	NA	14	NA	TGTGCCAGCAGCCAAAGGGGGTTGGGGAATGAGCAGTTCTTC	CASSQRGLGNEQFF
TRBJ1-5	TRBV19	TRBD1	16	NA	TGTGCCAGTAGTACCCGACAGGGGTCAAGCAATCAGCCCCAGCATTTT	CASSTRQGSSNQPQHF
TRBJ2-2	TRBV6-5	NA	14	NA	TGTGCCGTCCGGGGGAAGGAGAACACCGGGGAGCTGTTTTTT	CAVRGKENTGELFF
TRBJ2-4	TRBV27	TRBD1	13	NA	TGTGCCAGCAGTAACAGGGGGGAAAACATTCAGTACTTC	CASSNRGENIQYF
TRBJ1-1	TRBV27	NA	13	NA	TGTGCCAGCAGCTCAAAACCGGGCACTGAAGCTTTCTTT	CASSSKPGTEAFF
TRBJ2-5	TRBV14	NA	18	once	TGTGCCAGCAGCCCTGGGGCGGCCGATTTTATCAGTCAACAGACCCAGTACTTC	CASSPGAADFISQQTQYF
TRBJ1-5	TRBV10-2	NA	12	NA	TGCGCCAGCACCTCAGGCAATCAGCCCCAGCATTTT	CASTSGNQPQHF
TRBJ1-6	TRBV5-4	TRBD1	16	NA	TGTGCCAGCAGCCCGGGACAGGGCCCCTCAAATTCACCCCTCCACTTT	CASSPGQGPSNSPLHF
TRBJ1-1	TRBV29-1	TRBD1	13	NA	TGCAGCGTTAACAGGGGGCTGGGCACTGAAGCTTTCTTT	CSVNRGLGTEAFF
TRBJ1-4	TRBV2	TRBD1	14	NA	TGTGCCAGCTCTAGAGGGGGCCGGAATGAAAAACTGTTTTTT	CASSRGGRNEKLFF
TRBJ1-1	TRBV7-9	NA	13	NA	TGTGCCAGCAGCTCCACAGGGTACACTGAAGCTTTCTTT	CASSSTGYTEAFF
TRBJ2-2	TRBV7-3	TRBD1	15	NA	TGTGCCAGCAGCCATACACAGGGGGCGAGCGGGGAGCTGTTTTTT	CASSHTQGASGELFF
TRBJ2-2	TRBV9	NA	15	NA	TGTGCCAGCAGCGTAGGCTTGGCGGGCACCGGGGAGCTGTTTTTT	CASSVGLAGTGELFF
TRBJ1-3	TRBV7-9	NA	15	NA	TGTGCCAGCAGCTTATACAGCTTCTCTGGAAACACCATATATTTT	CASSLYSFSGNTIYF
TRBJ1-2	TRBV3-1/TRBV3-2	NA	12	few	TGTGCCAGCAGCCAGGCAGGGAATGGCTACACCTTC	CASSQAGNGYTF
TRBJ2-3	TRBV5-4	TRBD1	16	few	TGTGCCAGCAGCTTAACAGGGGGCGGGAGCACAGATACGCAGTATTTT	CASSLTGGGSTDTQYF
TRBJ1-4	TRBV5-6	NA	14	NA	TGTGCCAGCAGCTTCACGCGGGGTAATGAAAAACTGTTTTTT	CASSFTRGNEKLFF
TRBJ1-2	TRBV29-1	TRBD1	15	NA	TGCAGCGTTGAAGATTCGGACAGGGGGAACTATGGCTACACCTTC	CSVEDSDRGNYGYTF
TRBJ1-1	TRBV18	NA	13	NA	TGTGCCAGCTCACCAGGGGCGCGGGGTGAAGCTTTCTTT	CASSPGARGEAFF
TRBJ1-2	TRBV13	TRBD1	18	NA	TGTGCCAGCAGCTTCGGACAGGGTACAAATTCCGGTGCGTGGGGCTACACCTTC	CASSFGQGTNSGAWGYTF
TRBJ1-4	TRBV30	NA	13	NA	TGTGCCTGGAGTACTGCCCGGAATGAAAAACTGTTTTTT	CAWSTARNEKLFF
TRBJ1-2	TRBV30	TRBD1	17	NA	TGTGCCTGGAGTGTACCCAATTGGGACAGTCCTAATTATGGCTACACCTTC	CAWSVPNWDSPNYGYTF
TRBJ1-5	TRBV7-2	TRBD1	15	once	TGTGCCAGCAGCTTCCAGGGGGGCGGCAATCAGCCCCAGCATTTT	CASSFQGGGNQPQHF
TRBJ2-1	TRBV7-8	NA	14	NA	TGTGCCAGCAGCTTAGCGCGAGTCTACAATGAGCAGTTCTTC	CASSLARVYNEQFF
TRBJ2-2	TRBV18	TRBD1	15	NA	TGTGCCAGCTCGACCGGGACAGGGATCACCGGGGAGCTGTTTTTT	CASSTGTGITGELFF
TRBJ2-3	TRBV2	TRBD1	14	NA	TGTGCCAGCAGTGCCGGGACAGGCGCAGATACGCAGTATTTT	CASSAGTGADTQYF
TRBJ1-5	TRBV7-9	NA	14	few	TGTGCCAGCAGCTTTACAGAAAGCAATCAGCCCCAGCATTTT	CASSFTESNQPQHF
TRBJ2-7	TRBV4-1	NA	14	NA	TGCGCCAGCAGCCTTGGGACTGGGAGCTACGAGCAGTACTTC	CASSLGTGSYEQYF
TRBJ2-1	TRBV18	TRBD1	15	NA	TGTGCCAGCTCACCCCCGGGGACAGGGACTGGGGAGCAGTTCTTC	CASSPPGTGTGEQFF
TRBJ1-2	TRBV12-3/TRBV12-4	NA	11	NA	TGTGCCAGCAGTTTATCAAATGGCTACACCTTC	CASSLSNGYTF
TRBJ2-1	TRBV5-1	NA	14	NA	TGCGCCAGCAGTACTCCGAGTTCCTACAATGAGCAGTTCTTC	CASSTPSSYNEQFF
TRBJ2-3	TRBV9	NA	14	NA	TGTGCCAGCAGCGTAGTGGAGTTCACAGATACGCAGTATTTT	CASSVVEFTDTQYF
TRBJ1-5	TRBV7-6	NA	16	NA	TGTGCCAGCAGCTCCCCCTTAACCAGGGATGGTCAGCCCCAGCATTTT	CASSSPLTRDGQPQHF